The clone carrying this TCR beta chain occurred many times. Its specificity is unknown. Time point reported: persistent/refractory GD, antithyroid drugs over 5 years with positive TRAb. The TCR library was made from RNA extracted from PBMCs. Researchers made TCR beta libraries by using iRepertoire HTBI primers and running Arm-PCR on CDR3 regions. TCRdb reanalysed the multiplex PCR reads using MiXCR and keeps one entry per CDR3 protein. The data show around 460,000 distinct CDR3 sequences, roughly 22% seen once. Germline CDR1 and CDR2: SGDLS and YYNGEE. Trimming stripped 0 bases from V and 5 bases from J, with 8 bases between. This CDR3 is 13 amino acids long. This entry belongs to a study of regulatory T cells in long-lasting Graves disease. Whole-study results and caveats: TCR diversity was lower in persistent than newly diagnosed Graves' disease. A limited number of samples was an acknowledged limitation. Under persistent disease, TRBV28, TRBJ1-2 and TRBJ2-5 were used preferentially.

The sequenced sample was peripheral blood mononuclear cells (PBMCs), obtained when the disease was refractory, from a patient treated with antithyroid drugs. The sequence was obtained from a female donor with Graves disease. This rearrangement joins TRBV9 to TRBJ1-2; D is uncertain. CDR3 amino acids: CASSVGTNYGYTF. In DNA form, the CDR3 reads TGTGCCAGCAGCGTAGGAACCAATTATGGCTACACCTTC.